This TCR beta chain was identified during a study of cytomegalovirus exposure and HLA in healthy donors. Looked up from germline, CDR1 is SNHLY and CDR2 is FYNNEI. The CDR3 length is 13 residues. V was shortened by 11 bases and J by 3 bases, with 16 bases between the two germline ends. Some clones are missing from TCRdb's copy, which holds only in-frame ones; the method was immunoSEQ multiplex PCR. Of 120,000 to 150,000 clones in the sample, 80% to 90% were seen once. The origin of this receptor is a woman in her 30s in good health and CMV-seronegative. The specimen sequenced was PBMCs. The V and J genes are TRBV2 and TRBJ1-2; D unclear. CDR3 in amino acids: CASWRGRHYGYTF. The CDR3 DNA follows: TGTGCCTCCTGGAGAGGGAGGCACTATGGCTACACCTTC.